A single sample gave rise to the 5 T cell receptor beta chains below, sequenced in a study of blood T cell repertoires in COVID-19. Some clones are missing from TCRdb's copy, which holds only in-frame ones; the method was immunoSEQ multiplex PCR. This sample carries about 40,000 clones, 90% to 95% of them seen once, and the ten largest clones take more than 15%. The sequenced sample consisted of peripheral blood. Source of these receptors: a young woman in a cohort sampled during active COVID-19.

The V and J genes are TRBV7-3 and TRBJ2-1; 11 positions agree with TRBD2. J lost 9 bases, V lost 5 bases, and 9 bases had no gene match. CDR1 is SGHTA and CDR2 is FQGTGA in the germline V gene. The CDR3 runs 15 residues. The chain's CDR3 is CASSPYSGRAIEQFF. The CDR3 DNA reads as TGTGCCAGCAGCCCCTATAGCGGGAGGGCCATTGAGCAGTTCTTC.

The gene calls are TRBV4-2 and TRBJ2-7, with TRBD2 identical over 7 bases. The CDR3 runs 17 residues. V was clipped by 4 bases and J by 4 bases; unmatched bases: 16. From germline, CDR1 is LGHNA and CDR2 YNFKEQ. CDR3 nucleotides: TGTGCCAGCAGCCCATTCGCGGCCGGGACTAAGAGATACGAGCAGTACTTC. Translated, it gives CASSPFAAGTKRYEQYF.

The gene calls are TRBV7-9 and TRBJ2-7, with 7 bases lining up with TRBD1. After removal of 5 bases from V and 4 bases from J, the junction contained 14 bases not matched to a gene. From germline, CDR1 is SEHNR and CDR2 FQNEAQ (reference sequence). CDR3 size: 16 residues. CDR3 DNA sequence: TGTGCCAGCAGCCCAGCCTGGGACAGAGAGGTTTACGAGCAGTACTTC. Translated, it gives CASSPAWDREVYEQYF.

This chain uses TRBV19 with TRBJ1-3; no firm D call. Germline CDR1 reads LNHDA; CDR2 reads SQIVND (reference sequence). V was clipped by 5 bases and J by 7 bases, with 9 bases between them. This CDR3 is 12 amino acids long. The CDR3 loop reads CASSFLENTIYF. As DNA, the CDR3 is TGTGCCAGTAGTTTCCTTGAGAACACCATATATTTT.

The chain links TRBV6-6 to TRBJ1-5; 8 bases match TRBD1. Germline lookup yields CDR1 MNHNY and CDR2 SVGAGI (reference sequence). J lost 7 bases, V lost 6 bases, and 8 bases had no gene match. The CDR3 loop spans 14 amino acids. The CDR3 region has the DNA TGTGCCAGCAGCGAACGACAGGGGCGACAGCCCCAGCATTTT. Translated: CASSERQGRQPQHF.